A single T cell receptor (beta chain) is shown here with its context. The antigen it binds to is not known. Base-call qualities are not available, and no considerably larger clone is one nucleotide away. This specimen comes from a study of shared clonotypes between healthy human individuals (dated by TCRdb to 2020 to 2021). Looking at the study overall: Three men and a couple of women, aged 18 to 49 years, made up the cohort. For each donor, three plates each were used for CD4 naive and CD4 memory, two plates were used for CD8 naive, and one plate was used for CD8 memory. Per donor, leukapheresis produced somewhere between about 0.9 and 9.5 billion PBMCs. To estimate repertoire size and how much clonotype sharing occurs between individuals, the study deeply sequenced the blood TCR repertoires of 4 to 6 healthy adults. To increase sequencing depth and limit assay-specific biases, different laboratories used diverse techniques to prepare libraries and sequence TCR repertoires. General study outcomes and caveats: Pairwise subsampling led to the expectation that sequencing depth would affect the degree of clonotype sharing among donors. Sampling was restricted to blood, and TCR repertoires in tissue are likely to differ from TCR repertoires in blood. Sharing across a few donors was observed for approximately 5% of naive CD4, over 3% of naive CD8, roughly 2.4% of memory CD4, and about 0.4% of memory CD8 clonotypes. Clonotypes shared by all four sorted-subset donors showed higher generation probabilities than non-shared clonotypes. Estimated clonotype richness was generally larger for naive than for memory subsets. The genetic and exposure-history diversity represented was limited by the small number of donors. Incomplete sequencing was indicated by rarefaction of sorted-subset datasets, despite the large sequencing depth.

The donors were healthy, HIV-negative adults with no recently reported acute infections or vaccinations. Every donor was a Caucasian adult residing in Nashville, Tennessee, USA. Magnetic negative selection was used to enrich CD4+ T cells, after which naive cells were positively selected on CD45RA and the negative fraction became the memory subset. Blood was collected by leukapheresis, and PBMCs were isolated by Ficoll-Histopaque density gradient centrifugation and then cryopreserved in liquid nitrogen vapor phase. Purity and quantity of every magnetically sorted T cell population were checked by analytical flow cytometry. Genomic DNA was isolated from every sorted fraction and measured by UV absorbance on a Nanodrop 2000c. The CDR3 covers 16 residues, taking in both the cysteine and the phenylalanine. The retained sequence is limited to the CDR3, 48 bases, with the frame set at the first base. According to the germline V gene (reference sequence), CDR1 reads LNHDA and CDR2 reads SQIVND. The junction shows trimming of 4 bases on V and 6 bases on J, plus 19 bases between the germline ends.

Using the deep immunoSEQ assay, multiplex PCR amplified TCR CDR3 regions from genomic DNA. Genomic DNA extracted from each cell subset was distributed evenly over all wells of several immunoSEQ 96-well plates, and each plate served as one replicate. For sorted subsets, around 200 ng genomic DNA, equal to 25,000 to 35,000 T cell genomes, was loaded into each replicate PCR. The purified libraries were quantified using a Qubit 3.0 fluorometer, sized with a Bioanalyzer 2100, and then quantified again using the KAPA Library Quantification kit. Every immunoSEQ 96-well plate was sequenced on a separate single-read 150-cycle Illumina NextSeq 550 flow cell. The published analysis was carried out like this. Because only junctional sequences without quality scores were contained in the immunoSEQ output, filtering matching that applied to full-length reads could not be performed. To assign V/J genes and CDR3, sequences were annotated against IMGT germline references using PyIR, a Python wrapper for IgBLAST v1.9. Any read was removed if the V/J assignment was weak (E-value above 1e-6), the CDR3 was missing, or the read contained stop codons, out-of-frame junctions, or ambiguous translated residues. V3J clonotypes were defined by identical inferred V gene, J gene, and CDR3 amino acid sequence. To compute the percentage overlap between repertoires, the number of shared unique clonotypes was divided by the size of the smaller repertoire. Richness of each repertoire was evaluated using RTK rarefaction, the Chao1 estimator, and Recon v2.1 estimates of unobserved clonotypes. Generation probabilities were computed with OLGA for all TCRbeta clonotypes obtained by the gDNA method from several donors. This immuneACCESS table, as held by TCRdb, lists in-frame sequences with V and J called but not all clones. Of the missing ones, under half trace to an unresolved V gene in checked studies; the others have no known cause. The V and J calls and the clone size are those of that table, but D and trimming were determined from the DNA. The sample profile shows 1.4 million to 1.5 million clones; more than 95% of them were found once. Roughly 1.2% of the sample lies in the top ten.

Recombination joined TRBV19 with TRBJ1-5, and perhaps TRBD1 as D gene, on 6 matching bases. The clonotype was recovered from a man younger than 45 in good health. Source material: naive CD4+ T cells sorted from blood. The meaning of the sample's cell subset or site label: CD45RA+ positively selected. The nucleotide sequence is given as TGTGCCAGTAGTAAAACCGACAGGCCCGGAGGTCAGCCCCAGCATTTT. Its protein product is CASSKTDRPGGQPQHF.